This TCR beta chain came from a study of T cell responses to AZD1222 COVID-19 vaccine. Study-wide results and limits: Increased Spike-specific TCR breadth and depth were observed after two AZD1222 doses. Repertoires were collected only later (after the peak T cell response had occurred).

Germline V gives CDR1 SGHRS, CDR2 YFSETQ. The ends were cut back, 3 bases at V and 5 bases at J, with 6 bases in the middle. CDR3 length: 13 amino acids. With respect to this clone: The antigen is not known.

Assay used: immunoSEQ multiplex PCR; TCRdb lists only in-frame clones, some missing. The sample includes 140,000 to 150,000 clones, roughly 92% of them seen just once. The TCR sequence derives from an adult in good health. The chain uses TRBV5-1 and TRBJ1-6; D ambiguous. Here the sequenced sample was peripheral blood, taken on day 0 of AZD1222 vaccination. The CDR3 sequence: CASSYGNNSPLHF. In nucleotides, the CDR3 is TGCGCCAGCAGCTACGGAAATAATTCACCCCTCCACTTT.